This T cell receptor (beta chain) appears in the sequencing data of a study of CD8+CD57+ T cells in acquired aplastic anemia. The CDR3 extends over 16 amino acids. Germline V gene sequence: CDR1 SGHTA, CDR2 FQGTGA. V gave up 8 bases and J gave up 2 bases; unmatched junction bases: 12. Selection for sequencing was limited to patients who had shown CD8+CD57+ cell expansion by flow cytometry. Genomic DNA, the template, was used for profiling of the TCR beta VDJ and CDR3. TCRdb reprocessed the reads with MiXCR, giving one entry per CDR3 protein. The table shows over 150,000 distinct CDR3 sequences, with 45% to 60% occurring only once. Concerning this clonotype itself: Antigen: not known.

Study-level findings and limits: Patients and controls shared 25 to 30 CD8+ CDR3 sequences.

The chain has TRBV7-3 and TRBJ2-7, with TRBD1 matching 10 bases. The sequence was collected from a human donor with aplastic anemia. The sequenced material came from sorted CD4+, CD8+, or CD8+CD57+ T cells (not recorded which) from PBMCs. The CDR3 here is CASAVVAGTGAYEQYF. For the CDR3, the DNA is TGTGCCAGCGCCGTGGTAGCCGGGACAGGGGCCTACGAGCAGTACTTC.